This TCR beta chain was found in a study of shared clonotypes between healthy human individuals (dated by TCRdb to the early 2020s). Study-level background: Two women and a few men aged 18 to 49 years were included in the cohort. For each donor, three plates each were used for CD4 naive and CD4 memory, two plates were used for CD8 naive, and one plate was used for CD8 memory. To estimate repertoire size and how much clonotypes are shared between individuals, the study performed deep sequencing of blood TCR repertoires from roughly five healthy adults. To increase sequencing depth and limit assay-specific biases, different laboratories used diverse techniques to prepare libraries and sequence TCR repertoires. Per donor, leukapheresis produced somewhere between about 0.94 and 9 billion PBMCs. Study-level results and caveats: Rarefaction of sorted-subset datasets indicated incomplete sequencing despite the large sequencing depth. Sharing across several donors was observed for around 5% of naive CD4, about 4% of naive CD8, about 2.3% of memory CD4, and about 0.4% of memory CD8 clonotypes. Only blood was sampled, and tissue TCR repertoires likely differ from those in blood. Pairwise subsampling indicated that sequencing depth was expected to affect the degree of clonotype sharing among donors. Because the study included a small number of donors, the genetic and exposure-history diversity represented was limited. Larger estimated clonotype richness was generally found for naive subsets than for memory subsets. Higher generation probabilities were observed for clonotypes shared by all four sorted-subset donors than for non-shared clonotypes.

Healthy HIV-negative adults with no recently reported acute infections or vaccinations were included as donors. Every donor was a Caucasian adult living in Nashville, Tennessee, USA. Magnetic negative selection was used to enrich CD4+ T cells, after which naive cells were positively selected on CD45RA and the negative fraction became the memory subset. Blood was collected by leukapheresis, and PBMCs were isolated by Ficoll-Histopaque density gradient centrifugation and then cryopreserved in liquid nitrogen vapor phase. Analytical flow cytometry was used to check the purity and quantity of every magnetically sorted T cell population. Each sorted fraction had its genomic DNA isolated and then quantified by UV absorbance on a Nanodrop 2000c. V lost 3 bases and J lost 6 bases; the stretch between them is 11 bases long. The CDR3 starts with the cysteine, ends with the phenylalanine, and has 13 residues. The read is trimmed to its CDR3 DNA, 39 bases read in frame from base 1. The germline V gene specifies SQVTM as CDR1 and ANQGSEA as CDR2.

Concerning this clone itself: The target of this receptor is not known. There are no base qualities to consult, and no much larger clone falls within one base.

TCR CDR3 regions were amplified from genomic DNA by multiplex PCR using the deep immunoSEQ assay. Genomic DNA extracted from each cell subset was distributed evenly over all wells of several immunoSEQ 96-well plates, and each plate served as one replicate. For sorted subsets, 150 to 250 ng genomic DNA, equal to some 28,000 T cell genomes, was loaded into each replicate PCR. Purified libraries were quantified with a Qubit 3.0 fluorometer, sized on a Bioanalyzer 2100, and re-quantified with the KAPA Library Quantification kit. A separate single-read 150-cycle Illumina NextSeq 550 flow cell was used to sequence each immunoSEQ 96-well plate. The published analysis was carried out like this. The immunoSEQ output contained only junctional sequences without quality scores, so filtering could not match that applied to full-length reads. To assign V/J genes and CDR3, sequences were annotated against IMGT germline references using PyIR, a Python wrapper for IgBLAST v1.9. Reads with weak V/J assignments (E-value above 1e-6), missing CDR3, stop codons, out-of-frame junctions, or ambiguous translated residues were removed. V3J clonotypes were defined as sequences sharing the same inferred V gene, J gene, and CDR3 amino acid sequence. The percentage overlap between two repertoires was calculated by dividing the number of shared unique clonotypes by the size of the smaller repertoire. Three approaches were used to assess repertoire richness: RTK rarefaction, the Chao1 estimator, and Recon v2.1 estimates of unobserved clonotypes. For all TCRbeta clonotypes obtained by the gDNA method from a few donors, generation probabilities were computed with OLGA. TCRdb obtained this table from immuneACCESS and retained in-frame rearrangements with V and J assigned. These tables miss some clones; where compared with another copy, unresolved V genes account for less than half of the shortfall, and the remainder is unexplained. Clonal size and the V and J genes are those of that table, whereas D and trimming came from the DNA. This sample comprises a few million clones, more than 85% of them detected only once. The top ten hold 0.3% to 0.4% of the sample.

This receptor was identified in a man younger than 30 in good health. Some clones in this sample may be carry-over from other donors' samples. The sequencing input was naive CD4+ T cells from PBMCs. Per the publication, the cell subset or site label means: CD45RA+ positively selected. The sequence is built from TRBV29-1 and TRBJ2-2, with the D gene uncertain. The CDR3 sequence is CSVDIGYPGELFF. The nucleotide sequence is TGCAGCGTTGACATCGGGTATCCCGGGGAGCTGTTTTTT.